This is a list of T cell receptor beta chains from one sample in a study of blood T cell repertoires in COVID-19. TCRdb's table, derived via immunoSEQ multiplex PCR, lists solely in-frame clones and lacks some. The sample records hundreds of thousands of clones, 85% to 90% being singletons. The material sequenced was peripheral blood. The receptors derive from a man in his 70s with acute or convalescent COVID-19. CDR3s include the opening cysteine and the closing phenylalanine or tryptophan. The order of the fields is J gene, V gene, D gene, clone size, CDR3 protein, CDR3 DNA. A D gene is named only where the DNA matches it firmly. Clone sizes are given selectively: once, few, many, or a class where the clone is expanded.

J: TRBJ1-1
V: TRBV18
D: -
size: -
CDR3: CASSPGGEIGTEAFF
DNA: TGTGCCAGCTCGCCCGGGGGGGAGATAGGCACTGAAGCTTTCTTT

J: TRBJ2-2
V: TRBV11-3
D: -
size: -
CDR3: CASRGGAGELFF
DNA: TGTGCCAGCAGAGGGGGAGCCGGGGAGCTGTTTTTT

J: TRBJ2-2
V: TRBV6-2/TRBV6-3
D: -
size: few
CDR3: CASSPSAGLFF
DNA: TGTGCCAGCAGTCCGTCCGCAGGGTTGTTTTTT

J: TRBJ2-5
V: TRBV27
D: TRBD2
size: -
CDR3: CASSLLAGSQETQYF
DNA: TGTGCCAGCAGTTTACTAGCGGGCAGCCAAGAGACCCAGTACTTC

J: TRBJ2-1
V: TRBV10-1
D: -
size: -
CDR3: CASSLRVGVSYNEQFF
DNA: TGCGCCAGCAGTCTCCGGGTCGGAGTCTCCTACAATGAGCAGTTCTTC

J: TRBJ2-1
V: TRBV3-1/TRBV3-2
D: -
size: -
CDR3: CASSQAGYEQFF
DNA: TGTGCCAGCAGCCAAGCGGGTTATGAGCAGTTCTTC

J: TRBJ2-7
V: TRBV19
D: TRBD1
size: -
CDR3: CASSMGRGPYEQYF
DNA: TGTGCCAGTAGTATGGGCAGGGGGCCATACGAGCAGTACTTC

J: TRBJ2-1
V: TRBV18
D: TRBD2
size: -
CDR3: CASSQSSGNEQFF
DNA: TGTGCCAGCTCACAGTCTAGCGGGAATGAGCAGTTCTTC

J: TRBJ2-7
V: TRBV12-3/TRBV12-4
D: -
size: -
CDR3: CASSLRPGEQYF
DNA: TGTGCCAGCAGTTTACGGCCGGGCGAGCAGTACTTC

J: TRBJ2-7
V: TRBV19
D: TRBD1
size: -
CDR3: CASSIGDRVSEQYF
DNA: TGTGCCAGTAGTATTGGGGACAGGGTTTCCGAGCAGTACTTC

J: TRBJ1-1
V: TRBV7-2
D: -
size: -
CDR3: CASSLTGSDTEAFF
DNA: TGTGCCAGCAGCTTAACAGGGTCGGACACTGAAGCTTTCTTT

J: TRBJ1-1
V: TRBV10-3
D: -
size: -
CDR3: CAISEVAGVGTEAFF
DNA: TGTGCCATCAGTGAGGTGGCAGGGGTGGGCACTGAAGCTTTCTTT

J: TRBJ1-4
V: TRBV27
D: -
size: -
CDR3: CASGVRTNEKLFF
DNA: TGTGCCTCGGGGGTCAGAACTAATGAAAAACTGTTTTTT

J: TRBJ1-1
V: TRBV7-9
D: -
size: once
CDR3: CASSLVEAEAFF
DNA: TGTGCCAGCAGCTTAGTAGAGGCCGAAGCTTTCTTT

J: TRBJ2-7
V: TRBV7-5
D: -
size: -
CDR3: CARSLRGQGRKYEQYF
DNA: TGTGCCAGAAGCTTAAGGGGTCAGGGGCGAAAGTACGAGCAGTACTTC

J: TRBJ2-5
V: TRBV5-1
D: TRBD1
size: -
CDR3: CASSLRGQGVETQYF
DNA: TGCGCCAGCAGCCTTAGGGGACAGGGTGTGGAGACCCAGTACTTC

J: TRBJ1-5
V: TRBV6-5
D: -
size: -
CDR3: CASGWGGGNQPQHF
DNA: TGTGCCAGCGGTTGGGGGGGCGGTAATCAGCCCCAGCATTTT

J: TRBJ2-3
V: TRBV9
D: TRBD2
size: -
CDR3: CASSASGLDADTQYF
DNA: TGTGCCAGCAGCGCGTCGGGACTAGACGCAGATACGCAGTATTTT

J: TRBJ1-2
V: TRBV3-1/TRBV3-2
D: TRBD1
size: -
CDR3: CASSQTGTGRYTF
DNA: TGTGCCAGCAGCCAAACGGGGACAGGGAGATACACCTTC

J: TRBJ2-1
V: TRBV5-4
D: TRBD2
size: -
CDR3: CASSFGTSGSYNEQFF
DNA: TGTGCCAGCAGCTTCGGGACTAGCGGATCCTACAATGAGCAGTTCTTC

J: TRBJ2-7
V: TRBV12-3/TRBV12-4
D: -
size: -
CDR3: CASSSTELYEQYF
DNA: TGTGCCAGCAGTTCGACAGAGCTCTACGAGCAGTACTTC

J: TRBJ2-1
V: TRBV7-2
D: TRBD2
size: -
CDR3: CASSVEAGGYNEQFF
DNA: TGTGCCAGCAGCGTCGAGGCGGGGGGCTACAATGAGCAGTTCTTC

J: TRBJ2-3
V: TRBV5-4
D: -
size: -
CDR3: CASSLGPGFVRTDTQYF
DNA: TGTGCCAGCAGCTTGGGGCCGGGTTTTGTCCGCACAGATACGCAGTATTTT

J: TRBJ1-1
V: TRBV5-5
D: -
size: -
CDR3: CASSLQDTNTEAFF
DNA: TGTGCCAGCAGCCTTCAGGACACCAACACTGAAGCTTTCTTT

J: TRBJ1-1
V: TRBV28
D: -
size: -
CDR3: CASSRQVEAFF
DNA: TGTGCCAGCAGCAGACAGGTAGAAGCTTTCTTT

J: TRBJ2-3
V: TRBV28
D: TRBD2
size: -
CDR3: CASSVREKYF
DNA: TGTGCCAGCAGTGTGCGGGAGAAGTATTTT

J: TRBJ2-3
V: TRBV7-9
D: TRBD2
size: few
CDR3: CASSRVSGRAGADTQYF
DNA: TGTGCCAGCAGCCGGGTTAGCGGGAGGGCCGGAGCAGATACGCAGTATTTT

J: TRBJ1-1
V: TRBV6-5
D: -
size: -
CDR3: CATKMREGGTEAFF
DNA: TGTGCAACCAAAATGCGGGAGGGCGGAACTGAAGCTTTCTTT

J: TRBJ1-5
V: TRBV7-2
D: TRBD1
size: -
CDR3: CASSTQTGEQPQHF
DNA: TGTGCCAGCAGCACCCAGACAGGGGAGCAGCCCCAGCATTTT